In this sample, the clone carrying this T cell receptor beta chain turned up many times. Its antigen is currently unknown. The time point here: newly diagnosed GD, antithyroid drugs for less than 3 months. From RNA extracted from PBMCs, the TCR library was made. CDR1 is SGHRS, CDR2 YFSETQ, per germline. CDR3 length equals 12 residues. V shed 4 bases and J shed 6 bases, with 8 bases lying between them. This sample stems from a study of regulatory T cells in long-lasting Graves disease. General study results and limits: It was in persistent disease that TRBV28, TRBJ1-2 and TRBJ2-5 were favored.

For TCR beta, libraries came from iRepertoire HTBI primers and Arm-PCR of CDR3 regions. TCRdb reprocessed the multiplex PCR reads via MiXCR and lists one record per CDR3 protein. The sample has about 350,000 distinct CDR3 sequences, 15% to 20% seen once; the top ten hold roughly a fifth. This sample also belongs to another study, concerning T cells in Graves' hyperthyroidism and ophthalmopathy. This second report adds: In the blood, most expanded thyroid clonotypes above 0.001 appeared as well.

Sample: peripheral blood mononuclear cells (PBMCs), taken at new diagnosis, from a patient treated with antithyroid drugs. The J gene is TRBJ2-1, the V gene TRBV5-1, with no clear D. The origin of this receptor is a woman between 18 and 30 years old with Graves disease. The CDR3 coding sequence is TGCGCCAGCAGCCAAAATTTCAATGAGCAGTTCTTC. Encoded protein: CASSQNFNEQFF.